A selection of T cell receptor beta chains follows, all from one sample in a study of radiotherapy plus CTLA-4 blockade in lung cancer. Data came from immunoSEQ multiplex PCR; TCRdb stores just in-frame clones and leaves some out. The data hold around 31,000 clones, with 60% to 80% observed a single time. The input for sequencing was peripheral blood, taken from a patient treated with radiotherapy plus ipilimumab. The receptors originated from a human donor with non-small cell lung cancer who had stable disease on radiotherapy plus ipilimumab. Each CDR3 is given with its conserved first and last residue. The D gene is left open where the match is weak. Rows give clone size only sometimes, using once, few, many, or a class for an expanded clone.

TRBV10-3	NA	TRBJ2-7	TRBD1	TGTGCCATATCCACTTATCGGACAGGCCAGGACGAGCAGTACTTC	CAISTYRTGQDEQYF
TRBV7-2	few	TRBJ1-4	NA	TGTGCCAGCAGCCCAAACTGGGCAACTAATGAAAAACTGTTTTTT	CASSPNWATNEKLFF
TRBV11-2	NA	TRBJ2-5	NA	TGTGCCAGCAGCCCTAGTACTCGAGAGACCCAGTACTTC	CASSPSTRETQYF
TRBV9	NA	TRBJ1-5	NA	TGTGCCAGCAGCCCCCAAGGGGGTACTAATCAGCCCCAGCATTTT	CASSPQGGTNQPQHF
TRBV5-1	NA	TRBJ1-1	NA	TGCGCCAGCAGCGTGGGGGGAGTAGCTGAAGCTTTCTTT	CASSVGGVAEAFF
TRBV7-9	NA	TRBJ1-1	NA	TGTGCCAGCAGCTTAGCTCAGACCTTGAACACTGAAGCTTTCTTT	CASSLAQTLNTEAFF
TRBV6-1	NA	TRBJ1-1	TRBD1	TGTGCCAGCAGTGAAGCTAGGACAGGGGGCGGGAGGACTGAAGCTTTCTTT	CASSEARTGGGRTEAFF
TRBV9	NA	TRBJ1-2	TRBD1	TGTGCCAGCAGCGTAGTAGGGACAGGAAACTATGGCTACACCTTC	CASSVVGTGNYGYTF
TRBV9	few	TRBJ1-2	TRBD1	TGTGCCAGCAGTGGGGACAGGGGCGGGACCTCTTATGGCTACACCTTC	CASSGDRGGTSYGYTF
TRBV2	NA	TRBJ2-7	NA	TGTGCCAGCACTCAGGTACCGGTCGAGCAGTACTTC	CASTQVPVEQYF
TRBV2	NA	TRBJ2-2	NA	TGTGCCAGCACCGTATCGGGCACCGGGGAGCTGTTTTTT	CASTVSGTGELFF
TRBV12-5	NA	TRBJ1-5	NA	TGTGCTAGTGGTCCTGGACGGCTCCAACAGCCCCAGCATTTT	CASGPGRLQQPQHF
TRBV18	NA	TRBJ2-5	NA	TGTGCCAGCTCACCAAGACTAGACCAAGAGACCCAGTACTTC	CASSPRLDQETQYF
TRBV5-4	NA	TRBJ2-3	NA	TGTGCCAGCAGCCGGGACCCAGAGGGTTCGCCAGATACGCAGTATTTT	CASSRDPEGSPDTQYF
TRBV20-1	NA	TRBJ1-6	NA	TGCAGTGCTAGAGATCTCCACCTCCACTTT	CSARDLHLHF
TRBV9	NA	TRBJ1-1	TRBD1	TGTGCCAGCAGCGGGGGACAGGGTTTGGGCACTGAAGCTTTCTTT	CASSGGQGLGTEAFF
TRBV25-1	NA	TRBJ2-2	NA	TGTGCCAGCAGTGGAAGGAGGACCGGGGAGCTGTTTTTT	CASSGRRTGELFF
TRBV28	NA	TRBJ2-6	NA	TGTGCCAGCAGCAAACAGGGAGTCTCCTCTGGGGCCAACGTCCTGACTTTC	CASSKQGVSSGANVLTF
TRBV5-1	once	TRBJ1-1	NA	TGCGCCAGCAGCTTGGCCGCGACAGGGAACACTGAAGCTTTCTTT	CASSLAATGNTEAFF
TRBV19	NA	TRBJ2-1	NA	TGTGCCAGTAGTATAAGGGACCAAGGGGTTAGGGCTGAGCAGTTCTTC	CASSIRDQGVRAEQFF
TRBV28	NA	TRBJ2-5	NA	TGTGCCAGCAGTTTATCGGCCGGGGAGACCCAGTACTTC	CASSLSAGETQYF
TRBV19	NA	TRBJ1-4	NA	TGTGCCAGTAGTACTCGACAGGCGGGGGGGGCTGAAAAACTGTTTTTT	CASSTRQAGGAEKLFF
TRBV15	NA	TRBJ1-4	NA	TGTGCCACCAGCAGAGACTACGGGACATCAACTAATGAAAAACTGTTTTTT	CATSRDYGTSTNEKLFF
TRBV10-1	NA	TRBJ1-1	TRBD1	TGCGCCAGCAGTGGGGGGACAGGGGACACTGAAGCTTTCTTT	CASSGGTGDTEAFF
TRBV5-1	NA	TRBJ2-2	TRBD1	TGCGCCAGCACCCTAGAAGGACAGGGCCACCGGGAGCTGTTTTTT	CASTLEGQGHRELFF
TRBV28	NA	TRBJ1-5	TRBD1	TGTGCCAGCAGTTTCAGAGGGGGCGCCTCCAATCAGCCCCAGCATTTT	CASSFRGGASNQPQHF
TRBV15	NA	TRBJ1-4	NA	TGTGCCACCAGCAGAGATGCAAGTCCCCGGAGAACTAATGAAAAACTGTTTTTT	CATSRDASPRRTNEKLFF
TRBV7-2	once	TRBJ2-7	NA	TGTGCCAGCAGTTCTAGTGGGTACGAGCAGTACTTC	CASSSSGYEQYF
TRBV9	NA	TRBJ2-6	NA	TGTGCCAGCAGCGTGACCCTTGGGGCCAACGTCCTGACTTTC	CASSVTLGANVLTF
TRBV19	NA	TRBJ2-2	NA	TGTGCCAGTAGTACTGGACAAATGAACACCGGGGAGCTGTTTTTT	CASSTGQMNTGELFF
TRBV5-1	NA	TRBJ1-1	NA	TGCGCCAGCAGCTTGTTACAGGCGAACACTGAAGCTTTCTTT	CASSLLQANTEAFF
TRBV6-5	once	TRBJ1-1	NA	TGTGCCAGCAGTCCAACCGGGGTCAACACTGAAGCTTTCTTT	CASSPTGVNTEAFF
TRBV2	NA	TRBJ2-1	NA	TGTGCCAGCAGTGACGTACCTAGGACAATCTCCTACAATGAGCAGTTCTTC	CASSDVPRTISYNEQFF
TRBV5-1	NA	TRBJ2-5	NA	TGCGCCAGCAGCGACTCCCGGGGCTACCAAGAGACCCAGTACTTC	CASSDSRGYQETQYF
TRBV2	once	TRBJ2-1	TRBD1	TGTGCCAGCAGTGAGGGTACAGGGGCTCGGGGCAATGAGCAGTTCTTC	CASSEGTGARGNEQFF
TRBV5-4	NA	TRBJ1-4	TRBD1	TGTGCCAGCAGCCCGTCAACAGGGGGCCGGGTTGAAAAACTGTTTTTT	CASSPSTGGRVEKLFF
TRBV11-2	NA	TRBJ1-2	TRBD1	TGTGCCAGCAGGACAGGGGGCGCAGATGGCTACACCTTC	CASRTGGADGYTF
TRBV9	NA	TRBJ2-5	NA	TGTGCCAGCAGCGTACAGACAGGGACTGAACAGACCCAGTACTTC	CASSVQTGTEQTQYF
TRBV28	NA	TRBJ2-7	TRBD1	TGTGCCAGCAGTTTCGGGACAGAGACCTACGAGCAGTACTTC	CASSFGTETYEQYF
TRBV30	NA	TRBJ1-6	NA	TGTGCCTGGACAGGGCGGACGGCCTATAATTCACCCCTCCACTTT	CAWTGRTAYNSPLHF
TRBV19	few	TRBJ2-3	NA	TGTGCCAGTAGTATAGGGCAGCGCTCAGATACGCAGTATTTT	CASSIGQRSDTQYF
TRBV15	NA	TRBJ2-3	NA	TGTGCCACCAGCAGAGATAAGGGCTCTCCCCCCACAGATACGCAGTATTTT	CATSRDKGSPPTDTQYF
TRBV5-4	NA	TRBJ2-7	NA	TGTGCCAGCAGCTTCAGGGGTTCTTCTAACTACGAGCAGTACTTC	CASSFRGSSNYEQYF
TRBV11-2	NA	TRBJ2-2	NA	TGTGCCAGCAGCTTATCACGGGGGAGCACCGGGGAGCTGTTTTTT	CASSLSRGSTGELFF
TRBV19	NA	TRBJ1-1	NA	TGTGCCAGTAGTATTAGGGCCGGTTCGGAAGCTTTCTTT	CASSIRAGSEAFF
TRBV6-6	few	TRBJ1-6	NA	TGTGCCAGCAGTCGTCCACCTAATTCACCCCTCCACTTT	CASSRPPNSPLHF
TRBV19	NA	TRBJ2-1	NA	TGTGCCAGTAGAGGGGTACTTTTGGAGAATGAGCAGTTCTTC	CASRGVLLENEQFF
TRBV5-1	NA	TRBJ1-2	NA	TGCGCCAGCAGCTCCGCTCGGGGCTACACCTTC	CASSSARGYTF
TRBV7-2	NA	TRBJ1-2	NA	TGTGCCAGCAGCTTTGAGCAGGGGCGAGGCTACACCTTC	CASSFEQGRGYTF
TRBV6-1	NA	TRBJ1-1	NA	TGTGCCAGCAGCCAGGGTGCCGCGAACACTGAAGCTTTCTTT	CASSQGAANTEAFF
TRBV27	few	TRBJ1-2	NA	TGTGCCAGCAGTTTATGGTCAGGGAGGGGACCTAACTATGGCTACACCTTC	CASSLWSGRGPNYGYTF
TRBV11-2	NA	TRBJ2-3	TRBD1	TGTGCCAGCAGCAGCTGGACAGGGGCCGATACGCAGTATTTT	CASSSWTGADTQYF
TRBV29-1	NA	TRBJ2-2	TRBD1	TGCAGCGTGGACAGGGGGTACACCGGGGAGCTGTTTTTT	CSVDRGYTGELFF
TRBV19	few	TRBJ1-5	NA	TGTGCCAGTAGTACTTTCGCCAGATTAAGCAATCAGCCCCAGCATTTT	CASSTFARLSNQPQHF